This TCR beta chain was sequenced in a study of blood T cell dynamics during melanoma immunotherapy. At the level of the study: Patients with metastatic melanoma got pembrolizumab or nivolumab-ipilimumab as first-line care.

Time point indicated: pre-treatment baseline. Only in-frame clones appear in the TCRdb table, and some are missing; sequencing was by immunoSEQ multiplex PCR. In the table there are 15,000 to 20,000 clones, about 80% of which are singletons. This CDR3 region has 13 residues. Trimming took 5 bases from V and 4 from J, leaving 13 bases between them. Per the germline V gene, CDR1 is SQVTM and CDR2 is ANQGSEA. This chain uses TRBV29-1 with TRBJ2-3, with a weak D call TRBD2 (5 bases). The material sequenced was blood, taken from a patient treated with checkpoint blockade. The receptor was isolated from a human donor with melanoma. The chain's CDR3 is CSVRAPSSDTQYF. DNA for the CDR3: TGCAGCGTTAGGGCTCCTAGCTCAGATACGCAGTATTTT.